Sequencing of this TCR beta chain was carried out in a study of CD4 and CD8 cells across lung adenocarcinoma regions (dated by TCRdb to the late 2010s). Notes on the research overall: The study compared tumor centers with tumor margins to examine intratumor heterogeneity of the T cell receptor repertoire.

Notes on this clonotype: The clone's antigen remains unknown. Qualities for individual bases were not recorded, and no much larger clone is one base off.

Donors were patients with localized lung adenocarcinoma, a subtype of non-small cell lung cancer. Samples were obtained from the margins of localized lung adenocarcinomas. CD8+ T cells from tumor tissue were profiled separately from CD4+ T cells for TCR repertoire analysis. The CDR3 runs 15 residues from the cysteine to the phenylalanine. The kept DNA is CDR3 alone, 45 bases in frame from the first base. The germline V gene (reference sequence) provides CDR1 MNHEY and CDR2 SMNVEV. The library was built by means of PCR. Data came from a HiSeq X Ten. The raw public data were reprocessed by TCRdb itself: fastp quality trimming at Q25, MiXCR clonotype calling, in-frame beta chains only. Under each unique CDR3 protein, matching rows form one entry showing the most common genes and DNA. This sample holds approximately 10,000 distinct CDR3 sequences; 35% to 55% were observed only once. The ten largest clones take up 25% to 35% of the sample.

The receptor was isolated from a male donor with lung adenocarcinoma. The CD4 and CD8 labels of this study may be unreliable. What was sequenced was CD8+ T cells from the margin of a lung tumor. What the cell subset or site label conveys for this sample: tumor margin region. The V and J segments used are TRBV27 and TRBJ2-3; the D segment could be TRBD2, given 6 matching bases. The closer fit of TRBJ2-7 to the DNA end suggests the J call may be wrong. The DNA sequence is as follows: TGTGCCAGCGCACTTCGGTGGGCAGGCGGGAATGAGCAGTACTTC. Translation gives CASALRWAGGNEQYF.